Listed below are T cell receptor beta chains from one sample, sequenced in a study of T cells after yellow fever vaccination. TCRdb ran MiXCR on the 5' RACE reads and lists one entry per CDR3 protein. Altogether 300,000 to 350,000 distinct CDR3 sequences are present, 3.5% to 4.5% being singletons, with the ten largest covering roughly 19%. The sequencing used PBMCs, collected 15 days after the yellow fever booster vaccination. The receptor source for this set is a man between 18 and 35 years old who received the YFV17D yellow fever vaccine. Each CDR3 is given with its conserved first and last residue. A D gene is named only where the DNA matches it firmly. Some rows mark clone size as missing; the rest say once, few, many or name a class of expanded clone.

j_call | d_call | v_call | clone_size | cdr3_nt | cdr3_aa
TRBJ2-5 | NA | TRBV20-1 | many | TGCAGTGCTCAGCCCGGGACAACGGAGACCCAGTACTTC | CSAQPGTTETQYF
TRBJ2-7 | TRBD1 | TRBV16 | few | TGTGCCAGCAGCCAATCCGGGACAGGGAGTGTATACGAGCAGTACTTC | CASSQSGTGSVYEQYF
TRBJ2-1 | NA | TRBV6-4 | few | TGTGCCAGCAGTGACTCAGGGCAGTCCTACAATGAGCAGTTCTTC | CASSDSGQSYNEQFF
TRBJ2-5 | NA | TRBV6-2/TRBV6-3 | many | TGTGCCAGCAGCGAAGGACGGAAAGAGACCCAGTACTTC | CASSEGRKETQYF
TRBJ2-1 | NA | TRBV20-1 | NA | TGCAGTGCCAGGTTTTCCAGCAATGAGCAGTTCTTC | CSARFSSNEQFF
TRBJ2-4 | TRBD2 | TRBV6-6 | many | TGTGCCAGCAGCCGGGGAGCGGGGAACATTCAGTACTTC | CASSRGAGNIQYF
TRBJ2-3 | NA | TRBV7-9 | many | TGTGCCAGCAGCTTCGACCTCGGTGCGGACCCAGATACGCAGTATTTT | CASSFDLGADPDTQYF
TRBJ2-2 | TRBD1 | TRBV27 | NA | TGTGCCAGCACTAGGACAGGGCACACCGGGGAGCTGTTTTTT | CASTRTGHTGELFF
TRBJ2-6 | NA | TRBV7-7 | NA | TGTGCTAGCAGCGCATGGGCCCTCTCTGGGGCCAACGTCCTGACTTTC | CASSAWALSGANVLTF
TRBJ1-3 | TRBD1 | TRBV7-2 | few | TGTGCCAGCAGCCTAGGGTGGGGACAGGGAAGGAGAAGAAACACCATATATTTT | CASSLGWGQGRRRNTIYF
TRBJ2-1 | TRBD2 | TRBV5-6 | many | TGTGCCAGCAGCTTAATGCGCGGGACTAGCGGCGGGAATGAGCAGTTCTTC | CASSLMRGTSGGNEQFF
TRBJ1-1 | TRBD1 | TRBV12-3/TRBV12-4 | many | TGTGCCAGCAATTCCCGACAGGGGAAGGGGAACACTGAAGCTTTCTTT | CASNSRQGKGNTEAFF
TRBJ2-3 | NA | TRBV11-2 | NA | TGTGCCAGCACCGGAAGCAGGGGATGGGGCACAGATACGCAGTATTTT | CASTGSRGWGTDTQYF
TRBJ1-5 | TRBD1 | TRBV12-3/TRBV12-4 | few | TGTGCCAGCAGGGTCGGGACAGGGGTGAATCAGCCCCAGCATTTT | CASRVGTGVNQPQHF
TRBJ2-5 | NA | TRBV5-1 | many | TGCGCCAGCAGCTTTCGACAGTTCCAAGAGACCCAGTACTTC | CASSFRQFQETQYF
TRBJ2-2 | NA | TRBV7-7 | few | TGTGCCAGCAGCTTTAGCCCGGAGAACACCGGGGAGCTGTTTTTT | CASSFSPENTGELFF